These 21 T cell receptor beta chains came from one sample sequenced in a study of shared clonotypes between healthy human individuals. Profiling relied on immunoSEQ multiplex PCR, and the TCRdb table lists in-frame clones only, not all of them. The sample yields roughly 2 million clones, 95% seen once. The specimen was naive CD4+ T cells sorted from blood. Subset noted: CD45RA+ positively selected. The receptors were sampled from a man between 18 and 29 years old in good health.

A single count supports this clone. The same CDR3 is also encoded by other DNA sequences in this sample. The rearrangement uses TRBV30 and TRBJ2-5, with D perhaps TRBD2 (7 bases). CDR1 is GTSNPN, CDR2 SVGIG, per germline (reference sequence). V was shortened by 2 bases and J by 5 bases, with 9 bases between the two germline ends. The CDR3 is made up of 12 amino acids. The CDR3 is CAWSRGGETQYF. The CDR3 nucleotides are TGTGCCTGGAGTAGGGGGGGGGAGACCCAGTACTTC. Variable domain in full (rest from reference TRBV30 and TRBJ2-5): SQTIHQWPATLVQPVGSPLSLECTVEGTSNPNLYWYRQAAGRGLQLLFYSVGIGQISSEVPQNLSASRPQDRQFILSSKKLLLSDSGFYLCAWSRGGETQYFGPGTRLLVL.

With regard to this clone: The same CDR3 can be traced to other DNA sequences in this sample. This rearrangement joins TRBV30 to TRBJ2-3; 7 positions agree with TRBD2. Germline assignment: CDR1 GTSNPN and CDR2 SVGIG (reference sequence). After removal of 2 bases from V and 2 bases from J, the junction contained 7 bases not matched to a gene. The CDR3 contains 15 residues. Here the CDR3 reads CAWSRLAGLTDTQYF. In DNA, the CDR3 is TGTGCCTGGAGTAGATTAGCGGGTCTCACAGATACGCAGTATTTT.

The chain joins TRBV28 to TRBJ1-5; D gene unclear. Germline V CDR1 and CDR2: MDHEN, SYDVKM. Trimming removed 6 bases at V and 7 bases at J, with 19 bases between. The CDR3 loop spans 15 amino acids. The CDR3 DNA sequence: TGTGCCAGCAGCACTCGGGCGAGTACGCGGCAGCCCCAGCATTTT. Its translation is CASSTRASTRQPQHF. Full variable domain (missing parts from reference TRBV28 and TRBJ1-5): DVKVTQSSRYLVKRTGEKVFLECVQDMDHENMFWYRQDPGLGLRLIYFSYDVKMKEKGDIPEGYSVSREKKERFSLILESASTNQTSMYLCASSTRASTRQPQHFGDGTRLSIL.

The rearrangement links TRBV5-4 to TRBJ1-2; tentative D call: TRBD1 (5 bases). CDR1 SGHNT and CDR2 YYREEE come from the germline V gene (reference sequence). V lost 4 bases and J 4 bases, leaving 14 bases between the germline ends. The CDR3 is made up of 14 amino acids. This CDR3 reads CASSPPGPVYGYTF. The CDR3 DNA sequence: TGTGCCAGCAGCCCACCGGGGCCTGTCTATGGCTACACCTTC.

The CDR3 nucleotides read TGTGCCAGCAGCTCCCCCTCCTTTGGGGGGTACACCGGGGAGCTGTTTTTT. It specifies CASSSPSFGGYTGELFF. The rearrangement links TRBV11-2 to TRBJ2-2; D is possibly TRBD2 (6 bases). The V end was cut by 4 bases, the J end by 3 bases, with 18 bases between. Germline loops: CDR1 SGHAT, CDR2 FQNNGV. The CDR3 is made up of 17 amino acids. The full variable domain, in which reference TRBV11-2 and TRBJ2-2 provide the parts outside the CDR3, is EAGVAQSPRYKIIEKRQSVAFWCNPISGHATLYWYQQILGQGPKLLIQFQNNGVVDDSQLPKDRFSAERLKGVDSTLKIQPAKLEDSAVYLCASSSPSFGGYTGELFFGEGSRLTVL.

The gene calls are TRBV7-2 and TRBJ1-3; D is unresolved. This CDR3 has 12 amino acids. V was clipped by 4 bases and J by 5 bases, with 6 bases between them. Germline assignment: CDR1 SGHTA and CDR2 FQGNSA. CDR3 in amino acids: CASSSPRNTIYF. Written as DNA, the CDR3 is TGTGCCAGCAGCTCTCCCAGAAACACCATATATTTT.

The chain combines TRBV19 with TRBJ2-5; 11 bases map to TRBD2. Looked up from germline, CDR1 is LNHDA and CDR2 is SQIVND (reference sequence). With 6 bases clipped from V and 0 bases from J, the junction kept 3 bases outside the gene matches. The CDR3 covers 15 residues. CDR3 nucleotide sequence: TGTGCCAGTAGCGGGACTAGCGGAAACCAAGAGACCCAGTACTTC. Amino acid sequence: CASSGTSGNQETQYF.

The chain couples TRBV4-1 to TRBJ2-3; 13 bases map to TRBD2. Germline CDR1 and CDR2: MGHRA and YSYEKL. V was clipped by 3 bases and J by 6 bases; unmatched bases: 3. The CDR3 contains 15 residues. The CDR3 loop is CASSQTSGGSDTQYF. CDR3 in DNA: TGCGCCAGCAGCCAGACTAGCGGGGGGTCGGATACGCAGTATTTT.

The chain combines TRBV28 with TRBJ1-1; no firm D call. The length of the CDR3 is 16 residues. Germline V CDR1 and CDR2: MDHEN, SYDVKM. The V and J ends lost 4 bases and 6 bases respectively, with 21 bases between them. This chain's CDR3 is CASSSLPLVGRSEAFF. The CDR3 coding sequence is TGTGCCAGCAGTTCTTTACCCCTTGTGGGCAGGTCTGAAGCTTTCTTT.

This chain connects TRBV5-8 to TRBJ2-5; 7 bases agree with TRBD1. V was pared by 0 bases and J by 1 base, with 3 bases of the junction left unmatched. Germline V gene sequence: CDR1 SGHTS, CDR2 YDEGEE. The CDR3 is 15 amino acids. Written as DNA, the CDR3 is TGTGCCAGCAGCTTGGCCGACAGGGTCCAAGAGACCCAGTACTTC. Translating it yields CASSLADRVQETQYF.

This clone was counted a single time. The genes are TRBV6-6 and TRBJ2-5; no clear D. The germline gives CDR1 MNHNY, CDR2 SVGAGI (reference sequence). Trimming pared 4 bases from V and 5 bases from J, leaving 5 bases between. This CDR3 comprises 11 residues. The DNA for the CDR3 is TGTGCCAGCAGTTTGTGGGAGACCCAGTACTTC. It specifies CASSLWETQYF.

The gene calls are TRBV30 and TRBJ2-7; D is possibly TRBD1 (5 bases). Trimming cost V 2 bases and J 3 bases, with 8 bases left between them. Germline CDR1 is GTSNPN and CDR2 is SVGIG (reference sequence). The length of the CDR3 is 12 residues. CDR3 sequence reads: CAWSKGLYEQYF. Written as DNA, the CDR3 is TGTGCCTGGAGTAAGGGGCTCTACGAGCAGTACTTC. The whole variable domain, filled in from reference TRBV30 and TRBJ2-7, reads SQTIHQWPATLVQPVGSPLSLECTVEGTSNPNLYWYRQAAGRGLQLLFYSVGIGQISSEVPQNLSASRPQDRQFILSSKKLLLSDSGFYLCAWSKGLYEQYFGPGTRLTVT.

As to this clone: This sample includes further DNA sequences coding for the same CDR3. The V gene is TRBV6-5, the J gene TRBJ1-1, with 8 positions matching TRBD1. The CDR3 length is 14 residues. After removal of 6 bases from V and 1 base from J, the junction contained 4 bases not matched to a gene. Germline V CDR1 and CDR2: MNHEY, SVGAGI. The CDR3 reads CASSRGTGNTEAFF. The CDR3 bases are TGTGCCAGCAGCCGGGGGACAGGGAACACTGAAGCTTTCTTT.

The chain joins TRBV6-6 to TRBJ2-1; D gene uncertain. With 7 bases removed from V and 6 bases from J, the gap between germline ends came to 19 bases. The CDR3 totals 15 residues. Germline CDR1 reads MNHNY; CDR2 reads SVGAGI (reference sequence). CDR3 nucleotides: TGTGCCAGCACCCGAAGAGGCAGCCCAGCCAATGAGCAGTTCTTC. The encoded protein is CASTRRGSPANEQFF.

The rearrangement joins TRBV5-1 to TRBJ2-5, with 11 positions matching TRBD2. In germline, CDR1 is SGHRS, CDR2 YFSETQ. The CDR3 loop spans 15 amino acids. J was trimmed by 5 bases and V by 0 bases; bases with no gene match: 3. The CDR3 bases are TGCGCCAGCAGCTTGGAAGCTAGCGGGAGGGAGACCCAGTACTTC. The encoded protein is CASSLEASGRETQYF.

This clone appeared a few times. V and J are TRBV10-3 and TRBJ1-1, with D tentatively TRBD1 (6 bases). V lost 7 bases to trimming and J lost 5 bases, with 14 bases between them. The length of the CDR3 is 13 residues. Germline V gives CDR1 ENHRY, CDR2 SYGVKD. The CDR3 here is CAINGQSGTEAFF. The CDR3, as DNA: TGTGCCATCAATGGACAGTCGGGAACTGAAGCTTTCTTT.

V usage is TRBV30 and J usage is TRBJ1-5, with D uncertain. This CDR3 has 14 residues. V lost 4 bases to trimming and J lost 0 bases, with 10 bases between them. Looked up from germline, CDR1 is GTSNPN and CDR2 is SVGIG (reference sequence). The CDR3 region has the DNA TGTGCCTGGACCCGCCGCGGTAGCAATCAGCCCCAGCATTTT. Translated, it gives CAWTRRGSNQPQHF.

The chain links TRBV5-1 to TRBJ2-5; 10 nucleotides agree with TRBD1. CDR1 and CDR2 (germline): SGHRS, YFSETQ. This CDR3 is built from 15 residues. The V and J ends lost 5 bases and 5 bases, in that order; junction bases with no gene match: 9. The CDR3 nucleotides read TGCGCCAGCAGACCCGCCGGGACAGGGGTGGAGACCCAGTACTTC. It translates to CASRPAGTGVETQYF.

The genes are TRBV2 and TRBJ1-5; 7 bases map to TRBD1. This CDR3 contains 15 residues. Germline lookup yields CDR1 SNHLY and CDR2 FYNNEI. V lost 5 bases and J lost 3; bases outside the gene matches: 7. The CDR3 DNA reads as TGTGCCAGCAGTAAAAGGGGGCTCATCAATCAGCCCCAGCATTTT. Its protein is CASSKRGLINQPQHF.

The chain carries TRBV6-5 and TRBJ2-7, with D possibly matching TRBD1 (6 bases). The CDR3 has 15 amino acids. Germline V CDR1 and CDR2: MNHEY, SVGAGI. Trimming pared 6 bases from V and 3 bases from J, leaving 18 bases between. The CDR3 spells CASRTGTKSLYEQYF. CDR3 in DNA: TGTGCCAGCAGGACCGGGACAAAAAGCCTCTACGAGCAGTACTTC.

In the case of this clone: Other DNA sequences within the sample encode an identical CDR3. This chain connects TRBV7-9 to TRBJ2-7, with no clear D. V lost 5 bases, J lost 3 bases, and 8 bases lay in between. Germline V gene lookup returns CDR1 SEHNR and CDR2 FQNEAQ (reference sequence). There are 12 residues in the CDR3. As DNA, the CDR3 is TGTGCCAGCAGCAGGTCTGTCTACGAGCAGTACTTC. This codes for CASSRSVYEQYF.